The present T cell receptor (beta chain) was sequenced within a study of CD8+ T cells in alopecia areata. Study-wide context: It was 6 to 18 months of tofacitinib, and then there were 6 months off drug.

Regarding treatment: oral pan-JAK inhibitor, 5-10 mg twice daily. Collected material from alopecia areata patients comprised lesional scalp punch biopsies and peripheral blood. TCR sequencing used cDNA made by reverse transcription of extracted RNA. The data were produced by immunoSEQ multiplex PCR, yet TCRdb's version contains in-frame clones alone and is incomplete. The sample has about 180,000 clones, about 47% seen once; the top ten hold roughly a tenth. The germline V and J ends were trimmed by 2 bases and 4 bases, with 9 bases remaining between them. CDR1 is SGHDT and CDR2 is YYEEEE in the germline V gene. This CDR3 is built from 13 residues.

The material was CD8+ T cells sorted from blood, obtained around week 54, from a patient treated with tofacitinib. This TCR was sampled from a human donor with alopecia areata. V gene TRBV5-6 combines with J gene TRBJ1-1, with D perhaps matching TRBD1 (6 bases). This CDR3 reads CASSFDRSTEAFF. CDR3 DNA: TGTGCCAGCAGCTTTGACAGGTCCACTGAAGCTTTCTTT.